Listed here is a single T cell receptor (beta chain). This table comes from immunoSEQ multiplex PCR, and its TCRdb copy is limited to in-frame clones, with some not included. The sample includes roughly 360,000 clones, around 83% of them seen just once. These data are taken from a study of blood T cell repertoires in COVID-19. In the study overall: Samples came from the United States, Italy and Spain, spanning acute and convalescent COVID-19.

Enrolled through a virtual design, the participants were between roughly 18 and 95 years of age and came from around 25 US areas. Which cohort a participant joined came from the clinical history participants gave. Recovery among Cohort 3 donors was established by two negative PCRs, clearance, or symptom resolution. The CDR3 has 15 amino acids. Germline assignment: CDR1 LNHDA and CDR2 SQIVND (reference sequence). V lost 3 bases and J 0 bases, leaving 9 bases between the germline ends. The receptor was derived from a woman aged 45-59 years who had recovered from COVID-19. The sequenced sample consisted of PBMCs or T cells enriched from blood (not recorded which). The J gene is TRBJ1-3, the V gene TRBV19, with D perhaps matching TRBD1 (5 bases). The CDR3 protein is CASSMGDSSGNTIYF. As DNA, the CDR3 is TGTGCCAGTAGTATGGGTGACAGCTCTGGAAACACCATATATTTT. Full variable domain (rest looked up from reference TRBV19 and TRBJ1-3): DGGITQSPKYLFRKEGQNVTLSCEQNLNHDAMYWYRQDPGQGLRLIYYSQIVNDFQKGDIAEGYSVSREKKESFPLTVTSAQKNPTAFYLCASSMGDSSGNTIYFGEGSWLTVV.